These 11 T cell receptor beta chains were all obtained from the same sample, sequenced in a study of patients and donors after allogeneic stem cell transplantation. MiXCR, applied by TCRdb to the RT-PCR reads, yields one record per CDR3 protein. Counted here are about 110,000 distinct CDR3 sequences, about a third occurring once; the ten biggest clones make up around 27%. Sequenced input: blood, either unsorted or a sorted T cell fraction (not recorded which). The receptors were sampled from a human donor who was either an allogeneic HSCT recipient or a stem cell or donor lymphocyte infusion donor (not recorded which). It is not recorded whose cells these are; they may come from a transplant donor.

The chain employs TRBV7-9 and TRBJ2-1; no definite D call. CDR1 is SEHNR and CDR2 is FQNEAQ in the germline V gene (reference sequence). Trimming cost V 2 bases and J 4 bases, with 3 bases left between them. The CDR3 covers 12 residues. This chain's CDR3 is CASSLHYNEQFF. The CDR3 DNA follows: TGTGCCAGCAGCTTACATTACAATGAGCAGTTCTTC.

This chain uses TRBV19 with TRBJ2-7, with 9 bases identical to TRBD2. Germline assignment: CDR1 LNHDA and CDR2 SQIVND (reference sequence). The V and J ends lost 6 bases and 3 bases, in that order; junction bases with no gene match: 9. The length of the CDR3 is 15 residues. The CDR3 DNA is TGTGCCAGTAGCCCCACTCTAGCGGGGTTCTACGAGCAGTACTTC. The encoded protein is CASSPTLAGFYEQYF.

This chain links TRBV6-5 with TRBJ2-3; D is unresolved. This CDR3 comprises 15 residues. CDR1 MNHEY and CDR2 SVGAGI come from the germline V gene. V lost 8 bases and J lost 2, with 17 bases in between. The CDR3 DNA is TGTGCCAGCGACTCGTCATGGGGTTCCACAGATACGCAGTATTTT. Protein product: CASDSSWGSTDTQYF.

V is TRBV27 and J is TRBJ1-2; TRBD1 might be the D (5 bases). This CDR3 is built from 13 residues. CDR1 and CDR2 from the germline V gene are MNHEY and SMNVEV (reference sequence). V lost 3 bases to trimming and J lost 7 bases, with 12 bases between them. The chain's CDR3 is CASSFRVGSGYTF. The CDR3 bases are TGTGCCAGCAGTTTCAGGGTCGGGTCTGGCTACACCTTC.

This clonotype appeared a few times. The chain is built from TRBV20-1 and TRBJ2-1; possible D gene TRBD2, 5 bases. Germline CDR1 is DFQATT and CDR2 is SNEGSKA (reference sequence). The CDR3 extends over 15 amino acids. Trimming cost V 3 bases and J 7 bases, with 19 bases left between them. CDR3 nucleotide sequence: TGCAGTGCTAGTCTTGGGAGCGATTCTACGAATGAGCAGTTCTTC. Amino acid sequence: CSASLGSDSTNEQFF.

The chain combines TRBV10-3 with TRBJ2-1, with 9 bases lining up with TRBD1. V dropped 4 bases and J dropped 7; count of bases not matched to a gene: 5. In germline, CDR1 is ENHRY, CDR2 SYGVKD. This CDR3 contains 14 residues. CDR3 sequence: CAISVDRGGNEQFF. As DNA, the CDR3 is TGTGCCATCAGTGTAGACAGGGGGGGGAATGAGCAGTTCTTC.

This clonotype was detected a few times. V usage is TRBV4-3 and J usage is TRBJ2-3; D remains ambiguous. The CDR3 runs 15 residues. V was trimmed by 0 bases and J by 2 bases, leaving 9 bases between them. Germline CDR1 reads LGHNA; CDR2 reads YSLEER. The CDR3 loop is CASSQEVAPTDTQYF. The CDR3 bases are TGCGCCAGCAGCCAAGAAGTGGCTCCCACAGATACGCAGTATTTT.

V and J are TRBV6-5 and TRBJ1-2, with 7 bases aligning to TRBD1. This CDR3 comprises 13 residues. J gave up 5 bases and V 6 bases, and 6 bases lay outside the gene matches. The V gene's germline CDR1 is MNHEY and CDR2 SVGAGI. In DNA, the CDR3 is TGTGCCAGCAGCCTTACAGGGGCGTATGGCTACACCTTC. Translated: CASSLTGAYGYTF.

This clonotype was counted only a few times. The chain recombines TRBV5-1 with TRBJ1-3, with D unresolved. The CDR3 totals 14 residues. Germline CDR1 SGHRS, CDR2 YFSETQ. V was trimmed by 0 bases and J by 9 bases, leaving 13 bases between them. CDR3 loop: CASSLEVDLGTIYF. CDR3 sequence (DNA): TGCGCCAGCAGCTTGGAAGTAGACCTGGGCACCATATATTTT.

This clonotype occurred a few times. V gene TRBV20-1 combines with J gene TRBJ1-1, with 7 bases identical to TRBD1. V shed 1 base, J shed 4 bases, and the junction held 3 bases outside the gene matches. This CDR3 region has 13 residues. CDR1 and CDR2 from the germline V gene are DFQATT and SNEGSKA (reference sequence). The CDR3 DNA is TGCAGTGCTAGAGGAAGGGGGCTCACTGAAGCTTTCTTT. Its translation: CSARGRGLTEAFF.

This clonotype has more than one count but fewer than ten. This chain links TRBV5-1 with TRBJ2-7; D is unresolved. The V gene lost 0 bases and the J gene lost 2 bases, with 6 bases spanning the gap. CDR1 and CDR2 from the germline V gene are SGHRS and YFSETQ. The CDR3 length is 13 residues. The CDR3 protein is CASSLVGTYEQYF. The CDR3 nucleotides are TGCGCCAGCAGCTTGGTGGGTACCTACGAGCAGTACTTC.